A single sample is the source of the 21 T cell receptor beta chains below, sequenced in a study of B cell selection in AIRE deficiency. Method: immunoSEQ multiplex PCR; TCRdb's copy keeps in-frame clones and lacks some. The table has 2,500 to 3,500 clones, around 81% seen once. Regulatory T cells were sorted as CD4+CD25hiCD127low/negative cells. Sequencing used Tregs sorted from PBMCs. The receptor source for this set is a human donor with AIRE deficiency.

The rearrangement joins TRBV7-9 to TRBJ2-5; D is undetermined. The CDR3 spans 14 residues. The germline gives CDR1 SEHNR, CDR2 FQNEAQ (reference sequence). V was pared by 5 bases and J by 2 bases, with 12 bases between. This CDR3 reads CASSRIAMQETQYF. The CDR3 DNA reads TGTGCCAGCAGCCGTATCGCAATGCAAGAGACCCAGTACTTC.

V is TRBV7-3 and J is TRBJ1-1; D unresolved. The germline gives CDR1 SGHTA, CDR2 FQGTGA. V lost 4 bases and J lost 1, with 7 bases in between. The CDR3 spans 13 residues. The CDR3 region is CASSSGRNTEAFF. The CDR3 DNA is TGTGCCAGCAGCTCCGGACGGAACACTGAAGCTTTCTTT.

The J gene is TRBJ1-5, the V gene TRBV11-2; D ambiguous. Germline CDR1 reads SGHAT; CDR2 reads FQNNGV. Trimming shortened V by 3 bases and J by 0 bases, and 3 bases separated the two germline ends. This CDR3 is 13 amino acids long. CDR3 DNA sequence: TGTGCCAGCAGCTTCCATAGCAATCAGCCCCAGCATTTT. This gives the protein CASSFHSNQPQHF.

Remarks on this clone: At one end, the junction sequence differs from germline, possibly due to a read error. Other DNA sequences in the same sample also yield this CDR3. The CDR3 is CASSLGTEAFF. DNA for the CDR3: TGTGCCAGCAGTTTGGGCACTGAAGCTTTCTTC. This chain joins TRBV28 and TRBJ1-1; D ambiguous. The CDR3 totals 11 residues. CDR1 and CDR2 from the germline V gene are MDHEN and SYDVKM.

The chain employs TRBV18 and TRBJ2-1; D unclear. Germline values: CDR1 KGHSH, CDR2 LQKENI. The CDR3 totals 13 residues. The V gene lost 6 bases and the J gene lost 6 bases, with 12 bases spanning the gap. DNA of the CDR3: TGTGCCAGCTCCCAAGGAAGGAGCAATGAGCAGTTCTTC. Amino acid sequence: CASSQGRSNEQFF.

This rearrangement joins TRBV21-1 to TRBJ1-1. TRBV21-1 is a known pseudogene. This CDR3 spans 15 amino acids. CDR3 sequence (DNA): TGTGCCAGCAGCAAAGAATCAGGGCGGGACACTGAAGCTTTCTTT. Protein sequence: CASSKESGRDTEAFF.

The chain recombines TRBV5-1 with TRBJ1-2; unclear D gene. CDR1 SGHRS and CDR2 YFSETQ come from the germline V gene. There are 14 residues in the CDR3. Trimming took 0 bases from V and 3 from J, leaving 9 bases between them. CDR3 in amino acids: CASSLAGSDYGYTF. DNA of the CDR3: TGCGCCAGCAGCTTGGCCGGTTCCGACTATGGCTACACCTTC.

The V gene is TRBV9, the J gene TRBJ1-6; unclear D gene. CDR1 SGDLS and CDR2 YYNGEE come from the germline V gene. The ends were cut back, 0 bases at V and 6 bases at J, with 4 bases in the middle. CDR3 size: 13 residues. The CDR3, as DNA: TGTGCCAGCAGCGTAGACAGTAATTCACCCCTCCACTTT. It is translated as CASSVDSNSPLHF.

The rearrangement links TRBV19 to TRBJ1-2, with D perhaps TRBD1 (5 bases). Germline lookup yields CDR1 LNHDA and CDR2 SQIVND (reference sequence). V was shortened by 6 bases and J by 2 bases, with 19 bases between the two germline ends. The CDR3 spans 16 residues. CDR3: CASSAIGQGENYGYTF. CDR3 coding DNA: TGTGCCAGTAGCGCTATTGGGCAGGGAGAGAACTATGGCTACACCTTC.

The rearrangement uses TRBV9 and TRBJ2-1; D is unclear. Germline values: CDR1 SGDLS, CDR2 YYNGEE. V dropped 2 bases and J dropped 8 bases, with 14 bases sitting between them. The CDR3 consists of 14 residues. CDR3 loop: CASSVTETDHEQFF. The CDR3 DNA reads as TGTGCCAGCAGCGTGACGGAGACGGACCATGAGCAGTTCTTC.

The rearrangement uses TRBV19 and TRBJ2-3; TRBD1 agrees at 9 bases. Trimming took 0 bases from V and 4 from J; bases not matched to a gene: 2. The CDR3 spans 15 residues. CDR1 is LNHDA, CDR2 SQIVND, per germline (reference sequence). CDR3 region: CASSIERQGADTQYF. The CDR3 DNA reads as TGTGCCAGTAGTATAGAGAGACAGGGGGCAGATACGCAGTATTTT.

The rearrangement links TRBV6-1 to TRBJ1-1; D gene uncertain. The CDR3 consists of 11 residues. V dropped 4 bases and J dropped 8 bases, with 8 bases sitting between them. In germline, CDR1 is MNHNS, CDR2 SASEGT. CDR3 region: CASSGPLEAFF. Here the CDR3 DNA reads TGTGCCAGCAGTGGGCCCCTCGAAGCTTTCTTT.

The CDR3 nucleotides read TGTGCCAGTAGTAGGGGACAGGGGGCGTACGAGCAGTACTTC. Residues: CASSRGQGAYEQYF. The chain is built from TRBV19 and TRBJ2-7, with TRBD1 identical over 12 bases. Germline assignment: CDR1 LNHDA and CDR2 SQIVND (reference sequence). V was clipped by 4 bases and J by 4 bases; unmatched bases: 2. This CDR3 has 14 residues.

This clone has only one observation. The chain employs TRBV18 and TRBJ1-3; no clear D gene. Trimming stripped 3 bases from V and 4 bases from J, with 13 bases between. The CDR3 length is 15 residues. CDR1 KGHSH and CDR2 LQKENI come from the germline V gene. In DNA form, the CDR3 reads TGTGCCAGCTCACCTAATGACCCTGAGGGAAACACCATATATTTT. Its translation: CASSPNDPEGNTIYF.

The chain uses TRBV7-3 and TRBJ2-3; 7 bases are a match to TRBD1. This CDR3 region has 16 residues. Germline loops: CDR1 SGHTA, CDR2 FQGTGA. The V gene end was trimmed by 4 bases and the J gene end by 3 bases; junction bases not matched to a gene: 10. In DNA, the CDR3 is TGTGCCAGCAGCTCTTGGACAGGATCGGGAACAGATACGCAGTATTTT. Protein product: CASSSWTGSGTDTQYF.

This chain connects TRBV25-1 to TRBJ2-7, with D possibly matching TRBD1 (6 bases). In germline, CDR1 is MGHDK, CDR2 SYGVNS. The length of the CDR3 is 13 residues. The germline V and J ends were trimmed by 6 bases and 0 bases, with 9 bases remaining between them. CDR3 amino acids: CASRGHLSYEQYF. The CDR3 bases are TGTGCCAGCAGGGGACACCTCTCCTACGAGCAGTACTTC.

A few counts support this clone. This rearrangement joins TRBV5-4 to TRBJ2-5, with D possibly TRBD1 on 5 matching bases. V was shortened by 1 base and J by 0 bases, with 7 bases between the two germline ends. Germline-derived CDR1 and CDR2 are SGHNT and YYREEE (reference sequence). The CDR3 is 14 amino acids. The CDR3 loop reads CASSLSRDQETQYF. CDR3 DNA: TGTGCCAGCAGCTTGTCCAGGGACCAAGAGACCCAGTACTTC. The full variable domain, in which reference TRBV5-4 and TRBJ2-5 provide the parts outside the CDR3, is ETGVTQSPTHLIKTRGQQVTLRCSSQSGHNTVSWYQQALGQGPQFIFQYYREEENGRGNFPPRFSGLQFPNYSSELNVNALELDDSALYLCASSLSRDQETQYFGPGTRLLVL.

This chain uses TRBV5-6 with TRBJ2-2, with 11 bases that match TRBD2. The CDR3 has 15 residues. Germline V gene lookup returns CDR1 SGHDT and CDR2 YYEEEE. The J segment lost 5 bases and the V segment lost 6 bases, leaving 6 bases of the junction unmatched. CDR3 region: CASTRTSGFTGELFF. CDR3 in DNA: TGTGCCAGCACCCGGACTAGCGGGTTTACCGGGGAGCTGTTTTTT.

This chain connects TRBV7-7 to TRBJ2-5; D could derive from TRBD1 or TRBD2 (5 bases each). The CDR3 totals 14 residues. V was clipped by 5 bases and J by 5 bases, with 15 bases between them. CDR1 and CDR2 (germline): SSHAT, FNYEAQ (reference sequence). The CDR3 loop is CASSAGTPGETQYF. Here the CDR3 DNA reads TGTGCCAGCAGCGCCGGGACCCCGGGGGAGACCCAGTACTTC.

The chain employs TRBV7-8 and TRBJ2-1; unclear D gene. The germline V gene encodes CDR1 SGHVS and CDR2 FQNEAQ. The CDR3 covers 13 residues. With 0 bases removed from V and 3 bases from J, the gap between germline ends came to 3 bases. The CDR3 coding sequence is TGTGCCAGCAGCTTAGCGCTCTACAATGAGCAGTTCTTC. This translates into CASSLALYNEQFF.

The chain has TRBV28 and TRBJ2-3; D gene uncertain. The germline gives CDR1 MDHEN, CDR2 SYDVKM. This CDR3 has 15 amino acids. The ends were cut back, 5 bases at V and 0 bases at J, with 12 bases in the middle. CDR3 DNA: TGTGCCAGCAGTCAGCACCTAACAAGCACAGATACGCAGTATTTT. Protein product: CASSQHLTSTDTQYF.